One sample yielded the 26 T cell receptor beta chains listed below, sequenced in a study. Amplification of TRBV12-4/TRBJ1-2 clonotypes used adaptor-ligated barcode primers. TCRdb analysed the multiplex PCR reads with MiXCR anew, one entry per CDR3 protein. Among over a thousand distinct CDR3 sequences listed, approximately 33% were seen once. Specimen: memory CD4+ T cells sorted from blood. Subset noted: memory CD4+ T cells, CD4+CD45RO+CD25-. These receptor sequences come from a female donor with breast cancer.

This clonotype has just one count. The chain links TRBV12-3 or TRBV12-4 to TRBJ1-2; D is possibly TRBD1 (5 bases). The CDR3 loop spans 13 amino acids. V lost 4 bases, J lost 4 bases, and 10 bases lay in between. CDR3 residues: CASSYAGTYGYTF. The CDR3 bases are TGTGCCAGCAGTTACGCAGGGACCTATGGCTACACCTTC.

This clonotype is labeled as medium-sized. The genes are TRBV12-3 or TRBV12-4 and TRBJ1-2; D perhaps matches TRBD1 (5 bases). The CDR3 is 14 amino acids. V shed 8 bases and J shed 0 bases, with 13 bases lying between them. CDR3 DNA: TGTGCCAGCGAGGGGAGGGTGACTAACTATGGCTACACCTTC. Amino acids: CASEGRVTNYGYTF.

By proportion, this clonotype is large (0.1 to 1%). V and J are TRBV12-3 or TRBV12-4 and TRBJ1-2; perhaps TRBD1 as D (5 bases). The CDR3 is 14 residues long. Trimming pared 4 bases from V and 4 bases from J, leaving 13 bases between. CDR3 protein: CASSSAGLGYGYTF. CDR3 in DNA: TGTGCCAGCAGTTCAGCGGGGCTGGGCTATGGCTACACCTTC.

By its share, this clonotype is large (0.1 to 1%). V and J are TRBV12-3 or TRBV12-4 and TRBJ1-2; a possible D gene is TRBD1 (6 bases). This CDR3 spans 12 amino acids. V lost 1 base to trimming and J lost 6 bases, with 6 bases between them. The CDR3 region has the DNA TGTGCCAGCAGTTTAGGGACAGATGGCTACACCTTC. Translating gives CASSLGTDGYTF.

This clonotype is classed as large. V gene TRBV12-3 or TRBV12-4 combines with J gene TRBJ1-2; no definite D call. The CDR3 is made up of 14 amino acids. Trimming shortened V by 3 bases and J by 7 bases, and 15 bases separated the two germline ends. CDR3 sequence: CASSLVGGGRGYTF. CDR3 DNA: TGTGCCAGCAGTTTGGTGGGAGGTGGTCGTGGCTACACCTTC.

This clonotype is labeled large (0.1 to 1%). V is TRBV12-3 or TRBV12-4 and J is TRBJ1-2; D call uncertain. Trimming stripped 4 bases from V and 2 bases from J, with 11 bases between. The CDR3 extends over 14 amino acids. This chain's CDR3 is CASSYGGANYGYTF. The DNA for the CDR3 is TGTGCCAGCAGTTACGGAGGAGCCAACTATGGCTACACCTTC.

This clonotype qualifies as large. The chain combines TRBV12-3 or TRBV12-4 with TRBJ1-2; D is uncertain. This CDR3 has 14 amino acids. The V end lost 3 bases, the J end lost 5 bases, and 13 bases lay between the germline ends. The CDR3 is CASSLAGSGYGYTF. The CDR3 nucleotides are TGTGCCAGCAGTTTGGCGGGGTCTGGATATGGCTACACCTTC.

V gene TRBV12-3 or TRBV12-4 combines with J gene TRBJ1-2, with 10 bases fitting TRBD1. The CDR3 extends over 15 amino acids. Losses at the gene ends were 7 bases for V and 5 bases for J; bases not matched to a gene: 10. The CDR3: CASTIGDRGLYGYTF. CDR3 nucleotide sequence: TGTGCCAGCACGATCGGGGACAGGGGTCTGTATGGCTACACCTTC.

By sample fraction, this clonotype is large. CDR3 sequence: CASSEETAPRGGYTF. For the CDR3, the DNA is TGTGCCAGCAGTGAGGAGACGGCGCCCCGGGGTGGCTACACCTTC. This chain links TRBV12-3 or TRBV12-4 with TRBJ1-2; no reliable D call. This CDR3 comprises 15 residues. V lost 5 bases and J 7 bases, leaving 20 bases between the germline ends.

This clonotype is large in the sample. This chain connects TRBV12-3 or TRBV12-4 to TRBJ1-2; 9 bases agree with TRBD1. This CDR3 spans 13 amino acids. Trimming removed 6 bases from V and 4 bases from J; junction bases left unmatched: 3. The CDR3: CASRSGQGYGYTF. DNA for the CDR3: TGTGCCAGCAGGTCGGGACAGGGCTATGGCTACACCTTC.

This clonotype rates as large (0.1 to 1%). The chain employs TRBV12-3 or TRBV12-4 and TRBJ1-2; possibly TRBD1 for D (5 bases). The CDR3 extends over 14 amino acids. V was cut by 5 bases and J by 2 bases, with 12 bases left in between. The CDR3, as DNA: TGTGCCAGCAGTCCTCTTGGGACCAACTATGGCTACACCTTC. As protein: CASSPLGTNYGYTF.

The V call is TRBV12-3 or TRBV12-4, the J call TRBJ1-2, with 7 bases identical to TRBD1. The CDR3 loop spans 14 amino acids. The V segment lost 4 bases and the J segment 5 bases; nucleotides outside the gene matches: 7. The CDR3 protein is CASSSRTGEYGYTF. The CDR3 DNA follows: TGTGCCAGCAGTTCCCGGACAGGCGAATATGGCTACACCTTC.

The V call is TRBV12-3 or TRBV12-4, the J call TRBJ1-2, with 8 nucleotides matching TRBD1. Unmatched junction bases numbered 13, after V lost 6 bases and J lost 4 bases. This CDR3 is built from 16 residues. The CDR3 nucleotides are TGTGCCAGCAGCTACCGGACAGGGATCTCGGCCTATGGCTACACCTTC. This gives the protein CASSYRTGISAYGYTF.

Relative to its sample, this clonotype is large. This rearrangement joins TRBV12-3 or TRBV12-4 to TRBJ1-2; D unclear. The CDR3 is 11 amino acids. V was clipped by 10 bases and J by 4 bases, with 10 bases between them. This chain's CDR3 is CAIDKGYGYTF. CDR3 nucleotides: TGTGCCATTGATAAGGGCTATGGCTACACCTTC.

This clonotype is categorized as large (0.1 to 1%). In DNA, the CDR3 is TGTGCCAGCAGTCGGGACAGAGCTAACTATGGCTACACCTTC. It codes for CASSRDRANYGYTF. The rearrangement links TRBV12-3 or TRBV12-4 to TRBJ1-2; TRBD1 matches 7 bases. Trimming took 5 bases from V and 0 from J; bases not matched to a gene: 3. This CDR3 spans 14 amino acids.

This chain uses TRBV12-3 or TRBV12-4 with TRBJ1-2; 7 nucleotides match TRBD1. There are 13 residues in the CDR3. Trimming cost V 2 bases and J 5 bases; bases outside gene matches: 2. In DNA form, the CDR3 reads TGTGCCAGCAGTTTATCGGGACAGTATGGCTACACCTTC. Translated, it gives CASSLSGQYGYTF.

The rearrangement uses TRBV12-3 or TRBV12-4 and TRBJ1-2, with D perhaps matching TRBD1 (5 bases). This CDR3 is built from 16 residues. V dropped 5 bases and J dropped 2 bases, with 18 bases sitting between them. The DNA for the CDR3 is TGTGCCAGCAGTCCCGGGACGGACTTGATGAACTATGGCTACACCTTC. Protein product: CASSPGTDLMNYGYTF.

Sample share makes this clonotype hyperexpanded (1% or more). The CDR3 nucleotides read TGTGCCAGCAGTTTAGAACAGACCTATGGCTACACCTTC. Translating it yields CASSLEQTYGYTF. This sequence joins TRBV12-3 or TRBV12-4 and TRBJ1-2, with no clear D. V dropped 1 base and J dropped 4 bases, with 7 bases sitting between them. The CDR3 runs to 13 residues.

This clonotype was seen only a few times. V gene TRBV12-3 or TRBV12-4 combines with J gene TRBJ1-2; 7 positions match TRBD1. CDR3 length equals 15 residues. With 7 bases clipped from V and 8 bases from J, the junction kept 16 bases outside the gene matches. CDR3 in amino acids: CASTVDGTEVQGYTF. The CDR3 DNA is TGTGCCAGCACCGTCGACGGGACAGAGGTGCAGGGCTACACCTTC.

By share, this clonotype counts as medium-sized. The chain recombines TRBV12-3 or TRBV12-4 with TRBJ1-2; tentatively, D is TRBD1 (5 bases). The CDR3 loop spans 14 amino acids. Deletions cut 6 bases from V and 7 bases from J, with 18 bases between. CDR3 nucleotides: TGTGCCAGCAGACCCAGGGCAGGTTCGGCTGGCTACACCTTC. Its translation: CASRPRAGSAGYTF.

V is TRBV12-3 or TRBV12-4 and J is TRBJ1-2, with 8 bases fitting TRBD1. This CDR3 has 14 residues. Losses at the gene ends were 7 bases for V and 4 bases for J; bases not matched to a gene: 8. CDR3 region: CASIPDRAFYGYTF. The DNA for the CDR3 is TGTGCCAGCATCCCGGACAGGGCCTTCTATGGCTACACCTTC.

Relative to its sample, this clonotype is large. This rearrangement joins TRBV12-3 or TRBV12-4 to TRBJ1-2; 8 bases map to TRBD1. The V and J ends lost 3 bases and 5 bases, in that order; junction bases with no gene match: 2. This CDR3 has 13 amino acids. CDR3 loop: CASSFRQGYGYTF. The DNA for the CDR3 is TGTGCCAGCAGTTTTCGACAGGGGTATGGCTACACCTTC.

The rearrangement uses TRBV12-3 or TRBV12-4 and TRBJ1-2; TRBD1 matches 9 bases. V was pared by 6 bases and J by 8 bases, with 10 bases of the junction left unmatched. The CDR3 contains 14 residues. The CDR3 sequence: CASSRQGQGGGYTF. Written as DNA, the CDR3 is TGTGCCAGCAGCCGCCAGGGACAGGGCGGCGGCTACACCTTC.

Judged by abundance, this clonotype is medium-sized (0.01 to 0.1%). The gene calls are TRBV12-3 or TRBV12-4 and TRBJ1-2; TRBD1 aligns across 9 bases. With 5 bases clipped from V and 6 bases from J, the junction kept 10 bases outside the gene matches. The CDR3 covers 15 residues. CDR3 nucleotide sequence: TGTGCCAGCAGTCCACGGACAGGGGAGATGGATGGCTACACCTTC. Translated, it gives CASSPRTGEMDGYTF.

In this sample, this clonotype turned up once. The chain links TRBV12-3 or TRBV12-4 to TRBJ1-2; D remains ambiguous. The length of the CDR3 is 14 residues. The V end was cut by 8 bases, the J end by 5 bases, with 18 bases between. The CDR3 reads CASRTSRDGYGYTF. The CDR3, as DNA: TGTGCCAGCCGTACAAGCCGGGATGGGTATGGCTACACCTTC.

CDR3 residues: CASSLSGQETFYTF. CDR3 in DNA: TGTGCCAGCAGTTTATCGGGACAGGAGACCTTCTACACCTTC. The V and J genes are TRBV12-3 or TRBV12-4 and TRBJ1-2; 8 bases map to TRBD1. V gave up 2 bases and J gave up 10 bases; unmatched junction bases: 9. The CDR3 consists of 14 residues.